This TCR beta chain is drawn from a study of cytomegalovirus exposure and HLA in healthy donors. Study-level results: In vitro experiments confirmed that three CMV-associated chains were specific for CMV antigens. Near-uniform donor sequencing depth was presumed by presence/absence analyses. Analysis was carried out at a later point, and it linked a missense DCLRE1C variant to TCR beta V- and J-gene trimming.

The CDR3 has 18 amino acids. Germline V gene data show CDR1 as SGDLS and CDR2 as YYNGEE. The V segment lost 0 bases and the J segment 5 bases; nucleotides outside the gene matches: 16. Worth noting for this clone: Its antigen is as yet unknown.

PCR was performed using 60 Vbeta and 13 Jbeta primers. Original processing methods: There were 70 million to 95 million unique TCR beta chains by a later count, and approximately 10 million of them were shared. TCRdb keeps only in-frame clones here, not all; method: immunoSEQ multiplex PCR. V and J calls and clone size are those listed in that table; D and trimming were worked out from the DNA. The table includes roughly 80,000 clones, more than 50% detected once. This TCR was sampled from a male donor in good health and CMV-seropositive. Sequenced material: PBMCs. The chain uses TRBV9 and TRBJ2-5, with 7 positions matching TRBD2. The CDR3 reads CASSVGRAGVSGGETQYF. As DNA, the CDR3 is TGTGCCAGCAGCGTAGGTAGGGCGGGAGTCTCCGGGGGGGAGACCCAGTACTTC.